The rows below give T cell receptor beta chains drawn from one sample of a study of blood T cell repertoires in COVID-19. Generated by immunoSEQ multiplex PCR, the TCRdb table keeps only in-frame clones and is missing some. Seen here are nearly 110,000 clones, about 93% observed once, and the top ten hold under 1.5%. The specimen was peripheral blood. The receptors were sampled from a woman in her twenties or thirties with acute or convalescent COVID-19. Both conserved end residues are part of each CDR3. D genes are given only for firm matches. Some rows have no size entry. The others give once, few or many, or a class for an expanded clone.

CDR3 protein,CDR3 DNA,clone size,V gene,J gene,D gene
CAWSRGGYNEQFF,TGTGCCTGGAGCCGGGGGGGGTACAATGAGCAGTTCTTC,.,TRBV30,TRBJ2-1,TRBD2
CASSVEGVWPPAETQYF,TGTGCCAGCAGCGTAGAGGGGGTGTGGCCTCCCGCCGAGACCCAGTACTTC,once,TRBV9,TRBJ2-5,.
CASSLGGGNEQFF,TGTGCCAGCAGCTTAGGCGGGGGAAATGAGCAGTTCTTC,.,TRBV7-2,TRBJ2-1,TRBD2
CASSQDESGPPNNEQFF,TGCGCCAGCAGCCAAGACGAGTCAGGGCCCCCAAACAATGAGCAGTTCTTC,.,TRBV4-1,TRBJ2-1,.
CASRDGRTYGYTF,TGTGCCAGCAGGGACGGGAGGACTTATGGCTACACCTTC,few,TRBV28,TRBJ1-2,.
CASRGLLLAKNIQYF,TGTGCCAGCAGGGGACTTCTTTTAGCCAAAAACATTCAGTACTTC,.,TRBV27,TRBJ2-4,.
CASSLGGGISYEQYF,TGTGCCAGCAGCTTAGGTGGGGGGATCTCCTACGAGCAGTACTTC,.,TRBV7-8,TRBJ2-7,.
CASSRPGTSGGYNEQFF,TGTGCCAGCAGTCGCCCCGGGACTAGCGGGGGCTACAATGAGCAGTTCTTC,.,TRBV6-2/TRBV6-3,TRBJ2-1,TRBD2
CASSESQGGYNEQFF,TGCGCCAGCAGTGAGTCTCAGGGCGGATACAATGAGCAGTTCTTC,.,TRBV10-1,TRBJ2-1,.
CASSSATWPRNEKLFF,TGTGCCAGCAGTTCCGCAACGTGGCCCAGGAATGAAAAACTGTTTTTT,.,TRBV6-2/TRBV6-3,TRBJ1-4,.
CASSHVQSYGYTF,TGTGCCAGCAGCCATGTCCAGTCCTATGGCTACACCTTC,.,TRBV7-8,TRBJ1-2,.
CASTQGGDGEQFF,TGTGCCAGCACCCAAGGGGGGGATGGAGAGCAGTTCTTC,.,TRBV12-3/TRBV12-4,TRBJ2-1,.
CATRARGSGRSYEQYF,TGTGCCACCAGGGCCCGGGGGAGCGGGAGGTCCTACGAGCAGTACTTC,.,TRBV15,TRBJ2-7,TRBD2
CASSSTGGTQYF,TGTGCCAGCAGCTCCACGGGGGGAACGCAGTATTTT,.,TRBV7-2,TRBJ2-3,TRBD2
CASSYAPGRGETQYF,TGTGCCAGCAGTTACGCACCGGGACGGGGGGAGACCCAGTACTTC,.,TRBV6-5,TRBJ2-5,.
CASRHTRGNTEAFF,TGTGCAAGTCGCCACACCCGGGGGAACACTGAAGCTTTCTTT,.,TRBV12-2,TRBJ1-1,.
CASSSESRQYF,TGTGCCAGCAGTAGTGAGAGTCGGCAGTACTTC,.,TRBV9,TRBJ2-7,.
CASTRTSGSLYEQYF,TGCGCCAGCACCCGGACTAGCGGGAGTCTGTACGAGCAGTACTTC,.,TRBV5-1,TRBJ2-7,TRBD2
CATQRQGATEAFF,TGTGCCACCCAAAGGCAGGGGGCTACTGAAGCTTTCTTT,.,TRBV24-1,TRBJ1-1,TRBD1
CASTGTSGVDTDTQYF,TGTGCCAGCACCGGGACTAGCGGGGTAGACACAGATACGCAGTATTTT,.,TRBV11-1,TRBJ2-3,TRBD2
CASSLAGRALAFF,TGTGCCAGCAGCTTAGCGGGCAGGGCATTAGCTTTCTTT,.,TRBV7-2,TRBJ1-1,.
CASSWDRGDNEQFF,TGTGCCAGCAGCTGGGACAGGGGAGACAATGAGCAGTTCTTC,.,TRBV7-2,TRBJ2-1,TRBD1